The clone carrying this T cell receptor (beta chain) was detected many times. A much larger clone is a single base away; this may be a read error. This sample also contains other DNA sequences that code for the same CDR3. The sample belongs to a study of metastatic and nonmetastatic thyroid tumors. CDR1 and CDR2 from the germline V gene are LGHDT and YNNKEL (reference sequence). V lost 3 bases and J lost 7; bases outside the gene matches: 14. The CDR3 loop spans 17 amino acids. None of the patients had undergone any treatment ahead of thyroid surgery. Using MiXCR, TCRdb re-called clones from the PCR reads. The repertoire holds 5,500 to 7,000 clones, with roughly a fifth as singletons.

This receptor was obtained from a female donor with papillary thyroid cancer or a benign thyroid nodule (not recorded which). Some clones in this sample may be carry-over from other donors' samples. The V call is TRBV3-1, the J call TRBJ1-3; the match to TRBD1 covers 8 bases. Material for sequencing was adjacent normal tissue. In DNA form, the CDR3 reads TGTGCCAGCAGCCATACCCGCAGGGGGCGCTTCGGGAACACCATATATTTT. Protein sequence: CASSHTRRGRFGNTIYF.